The 17 T cell receptor beta chains given below trace back to one sample, sequenced in a study of blood T cells in healthy people across ages. Through a sample-barcoded 5' primer and a J-beta primer mix, a second PCR was run for roughly 7 to 12 cycles. TCRdb analysed the 5' RACE reads with MiXCR anew, one entry per CDR3 protein. The profile covers more than 1.4 million distinct CDR3 sequences, with approximately 40% appearing a single time and roughly 7.9% taken by the ten largest. Sequenced: blood. Every receptor here comes from a woman under 30 in good health.

V and J are TRBV11-2 and TRBJ2-1; 8 positions agree with TRBD2. This CDR3 spans 15 amino acids. V dropped 4 bases and J dropped 4; count of bases not matched to a gene: 6. The V gene's germline CDR1 is SGHAT and CDR2 FQNNGV. The CDR3 reads CASSSPGTRYNEQFF. The CDR3, as DNA: TGTGCCAGCAGCTCGCCCGGGACTAGGTACAATGAGCAGTTCTTC.

This clonotype has just a few counts. V and J are TRBV7-3 and TRBJ1-1, with D tentatively TRBD1 (6 bases). CDR1 is SGHTA and CDR2 is FQGTGA in the germline V gene. This CDR3 has 13 residues. V was pared by 6 bases and J by 4 bases, with 12 bases between. This CDR3 is CASSRQERTEAFF. DNA for the CDR3: TGTGCCAGCAGTCGACAGGAGCGCACTGAAGCTTTCTTT.

This rearrangement joins TRBV5-6 to TRBJ1-5, with D possibly being TRBD1 (5 bases). The V and J ends lost 4 bases and 3 bases respectively, with 20 bases between them. Germline assignment: CDR1 SGHDT and CDR2 YYEEEE. CDR3 length equals 17 residues. CDR3 residues: CASSPPLGTILNQPQHF. The CDR3 nucleotides are TGTGCCAGCAGCCCCCCGCTGGGGACGATTCTCAATCAGCCCCAGCATTTT. Combining the CDR3 with reference TRBV5-6 and TRBJ1-5 gives the whole variable domain DAGVTQSPTHLIKTRGQQVTLRCSPKSGHDTVSWYQQALGQGPQFIFQYYEEEERQRGNFPDRFSGHQFPNYSSELNVNALLLGDSALYLCASSPPLGTILNQPQHFGDGTRLSIL.

The rearrangement links TRBV27 to TRBJ2-7; D may be TRBD1 (5 bases). Germline loops: CDR1 MNHEY, CDR2 SMNVEV (reference sequence). The CDR3 covers 15 residues. The ends were cut back, 5 bases at V and 2 bases at J, with 16 bases in the middle. CDR3 sequence: CASSGNRGETYEQYF. The CDR3 coding sequence is TGTGCCAGCAGTGGAAATAGGGGCGAAACCTACGAGCAGTACTTC.

Only a few counts were recorded for this clonotype. The chain uses TRBV5-1 and TRBJ2-5; 10 nucleotides agree with TRBD2. After removal of 2 bases from V and 3 bases from J, the junction contained 4 bases not matched to a gene. The CDR3 is 15 amino acids. Germline CDR1 reads SGHRS; CDR2 reads YFSETQ. The CDR3 is CASSFHLAGEETQYF. The CDR3 DNA sequence: TGCGCCAGCAGCTTTCATCTAGCGGGAGAAGAGACCCAGTACTTC.

The table lists this clonotype with a few counts. The V and J genes are TRBV27 and TRBJ1-1, with a weak D call TRBD1 (5 bases). CDR1 is MNHEY, CDR2 SMNVEV, per germline (reference sequence). CDR3 size: 13 residues. Trimming removed 5 bases from V and 6 bases from J, with 13 bases in between. The CDR3 DNA follows: TGTGCCAGCAGTCCTGGGACGGGCTCTGAAGCTTTCTTT. This gives the protein CASSPGTGSEAFF.

The V call is TRBV27, the J call TRBJ2-7; D might be TRBD1 (5 bases). CDR3 length: 13 amino acids. In germline, CDR1 is MNHEY, CDR2 SMNVEV (reference sequence). Trimming removed 6 bases from V and 2 bases from J, with 11 bases in between. This chain's CDR3 is CASSLGHAYEQYF. CDR3 nucleotides: TGTGCCAGCAGCCTTGGACACGCCTACGAGCAGTACTTC.

Comments on this clonotype: The germline gene is not matched at one end of the junction; a read error may be the cause. V and J are TRBV6-6 and TRBJ2-5; tentative D call: TRBD2 (5 bases). Germline V gene sequence: CDR1 MNHNY, CDR2 SVGAGI (reference sequence). This CDR3 spans 11 amino acids. CDR3 sequence: CASSSGETRYF. CDR3 DNA sequence: TGTGCCAGCAGTTCCGGGGAGACCCGGTACTTC.

This clonotype came up a few times. The V gene is TRBV27, the J gene TRBJ2-3, with D perhaps assigned TRBD1 or TRBD2 (5 bases each). Germline V gene data show CDR1 as MNHEY and CDR2 as SMNVEV (reference sequence). The CDR3 is made up of 15 amino acids. Trimming shortened V by 7 bases and J by 4 bases, and 18 bases separated the two germline ends. The chain's CDR3 is CASTSGTAVSDTQYF. In DNA, the CDR3 is TGTGCCAGCACTTCCGGGACGGCAGTTTCAGATACGCAGTATTTT.

This clonotype was seen a handful of times. The chain has TRBV20-1 and TRBJ2-7; D gene ambiguous. Gene TRBJ2-5 matches the end of the DNA better, so the J call may be wrong. Germline CDR1 DFQATT, CDR2 SNEGSKA (reference sequence). The CDR3 has 14 residues. CDR3 nucleotide sequence: TGCAGTGCTAGAGACCACGTGGGTGGGGAGACCCAGTACTTC. Encoded protein: CSARDHVGGETQYF.

In DNA form, the CDR3 reads TGTGCCAGCAGCTCCGACGCTAGCGGGGGGGAAGAGACCCAGTACTTC. The encoded protein is CASSSDASGGEETQYF. The chain is built from TRBV12-3 or TRBV12-4 and TRBJ2-7, with 12 positions matching TRBD2. The J call is uncertain, as TRBJ2-5 better fits the DNA end. The CDR3 runs to 16 residues.

The chain couples TRBV20-1 to TRBJ2-1, with D unresolved. The J call is in doubt because the DNA end fits TRBJ2-7 better. Germline lookup yields CDR1 DFQATT and CDR2 SNEGSKA (reference sequence). The CDR3 length is 12 residues. CDR3 coding DNA: TGCAGTGCTCTAGGGCGTAGCAATGAGCAGTACTTC. Protein product: CSALGRSNEQYF.

This clonotype has a count of ten or more. V is TRBV6-5 and J is TRBJ2-5, with D perhaps TRBD2 (7 bases). CDR3 length equals 14 residues. The germline gives CDR1 MNHEY, CDR2 SVGAGI. Deletions cut 0 bases from V and 5 bases from J, with 10 bases between. The DNA of the CDR3 is TGTGCCAGCAGTTACTCAGGCGGGGGCGAGACCCAGTACTTC. This gives the protein CASSYSGGGETQYF.

The genes are TRBV25-1 and TRBJ2-5; D gene ambiguous. V lost 2 bases to trimming and J lost 5 bases, with 15 bases between them. This CDR3 spans 15 amino acids. Germline loops: CDR1 MGHDK, CDR2 SYGVNS. DNA for the CDR3: TGTGCCAGCAGTGAAGTCTCTGGGTTAGGGGAGACCCAGTACTTC. Protein sequence: CASSEVSGLGETQYF.

The table lists this clonotype with many counts. The chain recombines TRBV18 with TRBJ2-7; 8 bases map to TRBD1. Trimming cost V 8 bases and J 3 bases; bases outside gene matches: 9. This CDR3 region has 14 residues. Germline CDR1 reads KGHSH; CDR2 reads LQKENI. CDR3 region: CASTPDRANYEQYF. The CDR3 DNA is TGTGCCAGCACCCCGGACAGGGCGAACTACGAGCAGTACTTC.

In this sample, this clonotype turned up a few times. This chain links TRBV20-1 with TRBJ2-7; D unclear. Germline CDR1 reads DFQATT; CDR2 reads SNEGSKA (reference sequence). With 2 bases removed from V and 0 bases from J, the gap between germline ends came to 5 bases. The CDR3 extends over 12 amino acids. The CDR3 DNA follows: TGCAGTGCTAGATGGCTCTCCTACGAGCAGTACTTC. Its translation is CSARWLSYEQYF.

This clonotype was observed many times. This chain's CDR3 is CSARAAGDADTQYF. As DNA, the CDR3 is TGCAGCGCGAGGGCGGCAGGGGATGCGGATACGCAGTATTTT. The V and J genes are TRBV29-1 and TRBJ2-3, with TRBD1 as a possible D gene (6 bases). This CDR3 has 14 amino acids. Germline V CDR1 and CDR2: SQVTM, ANQGSEA. Trimming stripped 7 bases from V and 6 bases from J, with 20 bases between.